These T cell receptor beta chains were read from a single sample in a study of blood T cell repertoires in COVID-19. Measured with immunoSEQ multiplex PCR; TCRdb has only the in-frame clones, and not every one. The sample has fewer than 400,000 clones; around nine tenths are singletons. Sequenced: PBMCs or T cells enriched from blood (not recorded which). Source of these receptors: a woman in her forties or fifties who had recovered from COVID-19. CDR3s include the opening cysteine and the closing phenylalanine or tryptophan. D genes are given only for firm matches. A clone size is listed for some rows: how often the clone was seen (once, few, many), or a class if it is expanded.

cdr3_nt,cdr3_aa,v_call,j_call,clone_size,d_call
TGTGCCACCGAATCAGGGGTAGTTGGCTACACCTTC,CATESGVVGYTF,TRBV19,TRBJ1-2,once,-
TGTGCCAGCAGCCGCCAAACCGCGCAGGATAATTCACCCCTCCACTTT,CASSRQTAQDNSPLHF,TRBV3-1/TRBV3-2,TRBJ1-6,once,-
TGTGCCAGCAGTTTACGGTCTAGCACAGATACGCAGTATTTT,CASSLRSSTDTQYF,TRBV27,TRBJ2-3,few,-
TGCGCCAGCAGCTTGTCGGGAACTCGGGAAAACACCATATATTTT,CASSLSGTRENTIYF,TRBV5-1,TRBJ1-3,-,-
TGTGCCAGCAGCCAAGATGATCGGGGTTTGGAGCCCCAGCATTTT,CASSQDDRGLEPQHF,TRBV4-2,TRBJ1-5,once,-
TGTGCCAGCAGCCACCGAGTTAACACTGAAGCTTTCTTT,CASSHRVNTEAFF,TRBV3-1/TRBV3-2,TRBJ1-1,-,-
TGTGCCAGCAGTTTCAAACCCGGGACAGGGAACGCCGGGGAGCTGTTTTTT,CASSFKPGTGNAGELFF,TRBV7-3,TRBJ2-2,-,TRBD1
TGTGCCAGCACCCCTCGGGGTCATCAGGACGAGCAGTACTTC,CASTPRGHQDEQYF,TRBV3-1/TRBV3-2,TRBJ2-7,few,-
TGCGCCAGCAGCCTAAGGACTAGCGGGGGAGCCACCGGGGAGCTGTTTTTT,CASSLRTSGGATGELFF,TRBV5-1,TRBJ2-2,-,TRBD2
TGTGCCAGCAGCGCAAGTAGCGGGGGGGCGAACACCGGGGAGCTGTTTTTT,CASSASSGGANTGELFF,TRBV9,TRBJ2-2,-,TRBD2
TGTGCCAGCAGGGAAAGACAGGCCCCCTACGAGCAGTACTTC,CASRERQAPYEQYF,TRBV5-5,TRBJ2-7,-,-
TGCGCCAGCAGCTTGGTGGGGGGAAATTCACCCCTCCACTTT,CASSLVGGNSPLHF,TRBV5-1,TRBJ1-6,-,-
TGTGCCAGCAGTTACGGAGGAAGGGTCTACGAGCAGTACTTC,CASSYGGRVYEQYF,TRBV6-2/TRBV6-3,TRBJ2-7,-,-
TGTGCCAGCAGTTTTCTCCTCCACTCCCGGGACAGGGAAGAGGACGAGCAGTACTTC,CASSFLLHSRDREEDEQYF,TRBV28,TRBJ2-7,-,TRBD1
TGTGCTAGTGGTTTCTGGGACTACCAAGAGACCCAGTACTTC,CASGFWDYQETQYF,TRBV12-5,TRBJ2-5,-,-
TGTGCCTGGAGTGTGGAGGGAACCGGTTCACCCCTCCACTTT,CAWSVEGTGSPLHF,TRBV30,TRBJ1-6,-,-
TGTGCCAGCAGCCCACAGGGTTATGGCTACACCTTC,CASSPQGYGYTF,TRBV9,TRBJ1-2,-,-
TGTGCCAGCAGCGTAGGGACAGGGGAAGGAAAGACCCAGTACTTC,CASSVGTGEGKTQYF,TRBV9,TRBJ2-5,once,TRBD1
TGTGCCAGCAGCCCGACTCGAGGTACGCAGTATTTT,CASSPTRGTQYF,TRBV7-8,TRBJ2-3,-,-
TGTGCCAGCAGTGAAGACTGGGCTTCATATGGCTACACCTTC,CASSEDWASYGYTF,TRBV6-1,TRBJ1-2,-,-
TGTGCCAGCAGTCTTAGCCTTAACTCCTACAATGAGCAGTTCTTC,CASSLSLNSYNEQFF,TRBV6-5,TRBJ2-1,-,-
TGTGCCAGTACCCCCGGCACAGGGGCTACTGAAGCTTTCTTT,CASTPGTGATEAFF,TRBV19,TRBJ1-1,-,TRBD1
TGTGCCAGCAGTGCCGGGGGGCGCGGTGAAGCTTTCTTT,CASSAGGRGEAFF,TRBV2,TRBJ1-1,-,-
TGTGCCAGCAGTCCGGCGACAGCTAGCACTGAAGCTTTCTTT,CASSPATASTEAFF,TRBV6-2/TRBV6-3,TRBJ1-1,once,-
TGTGCCAGCAGCCCAGACGGGGGGGGTGCGGGGGCCCAGTACTTC,CASSPDGGGAGAQYF,TRBV7-8,TRBJ2-5,-,TRBD2
TGTGCCAGCAGCCCCTGGGGACAGGGGAGCACTGAAGCTTTCTTT,CASSPWGQGSTEAFF,TRBV3-1/TRBV3-2,TRBJ1-1,once,TRBD1
TGTGCCAGCAGCCAAGCCCCTTCGTCTGGAAACACCATATATTTT,CASSQAPSSGNTIYF,TRBV3-1/TRBV3-2,TRBJ1-3,-,-
TGTGCCAGCAGCAAGTCTAACAAATTCGTTCTTTCAGGGTTACGGAATTCACCCCTCCACTTT,CASSKSNKFVLSGLRNSPLHF,TRBV21-1,TRBJ1-6,-,-
TGCGCCAGCAGCAACGGAGGGACTGCCCTCAAGGAAAAACTGTTTTTT,CASSNGGTALKEKLFF,TRBV5-1,TRBJ1-4,-,-
TGCGCCAGCAGCTTGTTTGGGCCTGATGGCTACACCTTC,CASSLFGPDGYTF,TRBV5-1,TRBJ1-2,-,-